Listed below are T cell receptor beta chains from one sample, sequenced in a study of beta chain features in type 1 diabetes. Method: immunoSEQ multiplex PCR; TCRdb's copy keeps in-frame clones and lacks some. The data show about 130,000 clones, around a tenth seen once. Source material: central memory CD4+ T cells from blood. These receptor sequences come from a young man in good health. Each CDR3 is given with its conserved first and last residue. Each record gives: J gene, V gene, CDR3 protein.

TRBJ2-5,TRBV23-1,CASSQRMGQGEETQYF
TRBJ2-7,TRBV6-1,CAHGTSSYEQYF
TRBJ2-5,TRBV5-4,CASSGYRGLQETQYF
TRBJ2-3,TRBV9,CASSVGERSTDTQYF
TRBJ2-2,TRBV7-9,CASSLDSGHTGELFF
TRBJ2-3,TRBV5-5,CASSQDVLAGGRPDTQYF
TRBJ2-2,TRBV10-3,CAISASGAGTGELFF
TRBJ2-1,TRBV19,CASSRGLAGGDEQFF
TRBJ1-6,TRBV5-1,CASSRRTGDSYNSPLHF
TRBJ2-2,TRBV2,CASKEMWQGELFF
TRBJ2-1,TRBV11-3,CASSFRTGGGKNEQFF
TRBJ2-2,TRBV5-5,CASSLAPGGQTGELFF
TRBJ2-1,TRBV18,CASSQGRDNEQFF
TRBJ2-6,TRBV5-1,CASSLEHYSGANVLTF
TRBJ2-3,TRBV1,CTSSQDRRWTDTQYF
TRBJ2-4,TRBV28,CASSSADRSFQYF
TRBJ2-4,TRBV7-2,CASSGGAKNIQYF
TRBJ2-7,TRBV5-1,CASSLALGTGEQYF
-,TRBV30,CAWGRDIGLKLSEQYF
TRBJ2-2,TRBV19,CASGTSQGKVGELFF
TRBJ2-2,TRBV14,CASSQDRYTGELFF
TRBJ2-7,TRBV6-5,CASSRGQGTYEQYF
TRBJ2-3,TRBV11-2,CASSLEAGGLTDTQYF
TRBJ1-6,TRBV4-3,CASSQDPRGLNSPLHF
TRBJ2-7,TRBV11-2,CASSPRTGAHEQYF
TRBJ1-2,TRBV2,CASRSSGPDGYTF
TRBJ2-1,TRBV4-3,CASSPMGSGGATKYNEQFF
TRBJ2-3,TRBV11-2,CASRGLASDTQYF
TRBJ1-1,TRBV5-1,CASSFQGSGTEAFF
TRBJ2-5,TRBV7-6,CASSSLGTQETQYF
TRBJ2-7,TRBV18,CASSPPGTRSSYEQYF
TRBJ2-7,TRBV7-8,CASSLGWDRKGYEQYF